A single sample is the source of the 29 T cell receptor beta chains below, sequenced in a study of long-term antiretroviral therapy in people with HIV. Researchers ran immunoSEQ v3.0 at survey level. Profiled with immunoSEQ multiplex PCR; TCRdb holds only in-frame clones, not every one. The data contain 40,000 to 50,000 clones, about 94% of them singletons. The source material was unsorted PBMCs, sampled almost 9.5 years after starting antiretroviral therapy. These receptors were taken from a man aged 30-40 years with HIV.

The V and J genes are TRBV27 and TRBJ1-2, with no clear D. V lost 6 bases, J lost 4 bases, and 18 bases lay in between. Germline CDR1 reads MNHEY; CDR2 reads SMNVEV (reference sequence). The CDR3 runs to 15 residues. The CDR3 loop is CASSTREGAVYGYTF. The CDR3 nucleotides are TGTGCCAGCAGCACAAGAGAGGGTGCGGTCTATGGCTACACCTTC.

The chain is built from TRBV6-1 and TRBJ2-2, with D possibly matching TRBD1 (6 bases). Trimming pared 3 bases from V and 6 bases from J, leaving 8 bases between. The germline gives CDR1 MNHNS, CDR2 SASEGT. This CDR3 region has 13 residues. The CDR3 loop reads CASSDWGPGELFF. The CDR3 region has the DNA TGTGCCAGCAGTGATTGGGGGCCCGGGGAGCTGTTTTTT.

The gene calls are TRBV28 and TRBJ1-5; 7 bases map to TRBD1. The CDR3 runs to 18 residues. Losses at the gene ends were 5 bases for V and 0 bases for J; bases not matched to a gene: 13. CDR1 MDHEN and CDR2 SYDVKM come from the germline V gene. The chain's CDR3 is CASSPTWIRQGSNQPQHF. The CDR3 bases are TGTGCCAGCAGTCCGACATGGATCCGACAGGGTAGCAATCAGCCCCAGCATTTT.

The rearrangement joins TRBV2 to TRBJ2-5; 10 positions match TRBD1. The germline CDR1 and CDR2 sequences are SNHLY and FYNNEI. CDR3 length: 15 amino acids. The V and J ends lost 6 bases and 6 bases, in that order; junction bases with no gene match: 10. CDR3 nucleotide sequence: TGTGCCAGCAGGCCCTGGACAGGGGGGTCGCAGACCCAGTACTTC. Translating gives CASRPWTGGSQTQYF.

The chain links TRBV5-1 to TRBJ2-1; no firm D call. CDR1 SGHRS and CDR2 YFSETQ come from the germline V gene. CDR3 length: 13 amino acids. Trimming stripped 7 bases from V and 6 bases from J, with 14 bases between. This CDR3 is CASGDLVFNEQFF. CDR3 nucleotide sequence: TGCGCCAGCGGAGATTTAGTTTTCAATGAGCAGTTCTTC.

This rearrangement joins TRBV11-2 to TRBJ2-7, with D perhaps given as TRBD1 or TRBD2 (5 bases each). V gave up 2 bases and J gave up 3 bases, with 14 bases separating them. CDR3 size: 15 residues. CDR1 and CDR2 from the germline V gene are SGHAT and FQNNGV. In DNA form, the CDR3 reads TGTGCCAGCAGCTTATATCGGGGCCCCTTCTACGAGCAGTACTTC. This translates into CASSLYRGPFYEQYF.

This chain connects TRBV11-3 to TRBJ2-7; 8 bases map to TRBD1. The CDR3 is 15 residues long. Germline assignment: CDR1 SGHNT and CDR2 YENEEA. Germline trimming cut 4 bases from V and 2 bases from J; bases unmatched to any gene: 7. CDR3: CASSSRDRMTYEQYV. The CDR3 DNA reads as TGTGCCAGCAGCTCCCGGGACAGGATGACCTACGAGCAGTACGTC.

The chain carries TRBV2 and TRBJ1-6, with 7 bases identical to TRBD1. V shed 6 bases, J shed 10 bases, and the junction held 6 bases outside the gene matches. This CDR3 has 13 amino acids. Germline-derived CDR1 and CDR2 are SNHLY and FYNNEI. The DNA for the CDR3 is TGTGCCAGCAGGCTGACAGGGAACTCACCCCTCCACTTT. Translation gives CASRLTGNSPLHF.

CDR3 amino acids: CASSKVQGSNYGYTF. The CDR3 coding sequence is TGTGCCAGCAGCAAAGTCCAGGGTAGTAACTATGGCTACACCTTC. This sequence joins TRBV21-1 and TRBJ1-2; the tabulated D call, TRBD1, remains unverified against the DNA. TRBV21-1 is termed a pseudogene. CDR3 length: 15 amino acids.

The chain carries TRBV6-1 and TRBJ2-2, with D maybe TRBD2 (7 bases). Germline V lookup: CDR1 MNHNS, CDR2 SASEGT. The CDR3 runs 16 residues. V lost 2 bases and J 0 bases, leaving 10 bases between the germline ends. The CDR3 loop is CASSEWGGANTGELFF. The CDR3 bases are TGTGCCAGCAGTGAATGGGGGGGCGCGAACACCGGGGAGCTGTTTTTT.

This clone has a single count. The chain carries TRBV2 and TRBJ1-5; no firm D call. CDR1 and CDR2 (germline): SNHLY, FYNNEI. The length of the CDR3 is 14 residues. The germline V and J ends were trimmed by 8 bases and 3 bases, with 14 bases remaining between them. The CDR3 loop reads CASSDLELNQPQHF. The CDR3 DNA reads TGTGCCAGCTCCGATCTAGAACTCAATCAGCCCCAGCATTTT.

V usage is TRBV2 and J usage is TRBJ1-1; TRBD1 matches at 7 bases. V was pared by 4 bases and J by 4 bases, with 9 bases of the junction left unmatched. The CDR3 length is 15 residues. Germline-derived CDR1 and CDR2 are SNHLY and FYNNEI. CDR3 region: CASSGQGGRGTEAFF. The CDR3 coding sequence is TGTGCCAGCAGTGGGCAGGGGGGGCGCGGCACTGAAGCTTTCTTT.

V is TRBV7-3 and J is TRBJ2-3, with TRBD1 identical over 12 bases. This CDR3 is 16 amino acids long. V lost 5 bases to trimming and J lost 4 bases; unmatched junction nucleotides: 7. Germline CDR1 and CDR2: SGHTA and FQGTGA. The DNA of the CDR3 is TGTGCCAGCAGCCGACTAGGGACAGGGGGCGCAGATACGCAGTATTTT. Encoded protein: CASSRLGTGGADTQYF.

J is TRBJ1-4 and V is TRBV10-3; D is uncertain. Germline V gene data show CDR1 as ENHRY and CDR2 as SYGVKD. The CDR3 consists of 15 residues. V lost 10 bases and J 4 bases, leaving 19 bases between the germline ends. As DNA, the CDR3 is TGTGCCACCACGCTCGCGGCAGGACTTAATGAAAAACTGTTTTTT. It encodes CATTLAAGLNEKLFF.

The chain is built from TRBV7-9 and TRBJ1-1, with D unresolved. V was clipped by 4 bases and J by 8 bases, with 11 bases between them. The CDR3 length is 12 residues. Germline lookup yields CDR1 SEHNR and CDR2 FQNEAQ (reference sequence). The CDR3 protein is CASSYYGQEAFF. In DNA, the CDR3 is TGTGCCAGCAGCTATTACGGTCAGGAAGCTTTCTTT.

The V call is TRBV4-1, the J call TRBJ2-7; D unclear. The CDR3 has 12 residues. The ends were cut back, 8 bases at V and 1 base at J, with 9 bases in the middle. Germline CDR1 MGHRA, CDR2 YSYEKL. For the CDR3, the DNA is TGCGCCAGCTCGGATCCTTCCTACGAGCAGTACTTC. Residues: CASSDPSYEQYF.

The chain combines TRBV6-5 with TRBJ2-7; D is possibly TRBD1 (5 bases). Looked up from germline, CDR1 is MNHEY and CDR2 is SVGAGI. Trimming stripped 2 bases from V and 2 bases from J, with 13 bases between. This CDR3 comprises 15 residues. CDR3 in DNA: TGTGCCAGCAGTTACGGGTTTAAGGGGACCTACGAGCAGTACTTC. Protein product: CASSYGFKGTYEQYF.

CDR3 sequence (DNA): TGTGCCAGCAGTGAAGGTGGAGAGACCCAGTACTTC. Its translation is CASSEGGETQYF. The chain links TRBV6-1 to TRBJ2-5; D gene unclear. CDR3 length: 12 residues. Germline V lookup: CDR1 MNHNS, CDR2 SASEGT. Trimming left V 1 base short and J 4 bases short, with 4 bases between.

The gene calls are TRBV28 and TRBJ1-1, with no clear D. Germline-derived CDR1 and CDR2 are MDHEN and SYDVKM. The V end lost 5 bases, the J end lost 4 bases, and 11 bases lay between the germline ends. This CDR3 is 13 amino acids long. The CDR3 loop reads CASSIPRVTEAFF. CDR3 nucleotide sequence: TGTGCCAGCAGTATCCCCCGGGTCACTGAAGCTTTCTTT.

This sequence joins TRBV6-1 and TRBJ2-3; D uncertain. This CDR3 comprises 14 residues. Trimming took off 7 bases at V and 2 bases at J, with 13 bases between the two ends. Per germline, CDR1 MNHNS and CDR2 SASEGT. CDR3 sequence (DNA): TGTGCCAGCAACCGCCCCCAGCTCACAGATACGCAGTATTTT. Amino acid sequence: CASNRPQLTDTQYF.

V and J are TRBV28 and TRBJ1-6; 9 bases line up with TRBD1. Germline CDR1 is MDHEN and CDR2 is SYDVKM. The CDR3 loop spans 17 amino acids. V was clipped by 1 base and J by 9 bases; unmatched bases: 10. The CDR3 nucleotides are TGTGCCAGCAGTTTATTATTAGGACAGGGGCTTACTTCACCCCTCCACTTT. This encodes CASSLLLGQGLTSPLHF.

The rearrangement joins TRBV5-6 to TRBJ1-4; D is undetermined. CDR1 SGHDT and CDR2 YYEEEE come from the germline V gene. V lost 4 bases and J lost 4, with 8 bases in between. The CDR3 totals 13 residues. CDR3 bases: TGTGCCAGCAGCGCTCGGGTTAATGAAAAACTGTTTTTT. It specifies CASSARVNEKLFF.

This chain uses TRBV7-9 with TRBJ1-6, with 7 bases matching TRBD1. Germline V lookup: CDR1 SEHNR, CDR2 FQNEAQ (reference sequence). The V gene end was trimmed by 5 bases and the J gene end by 8 bases; junction bases not matched to a gene: 12. This CDR3 region has 16 residues. The CDR3 loop reads CASSPADRVPDSPLHF. The CDR3 DNA reads TGTGCCAGCAGCCCCGCCGACAGGGTTCCGGATTCACCCCTCCACTTT.

The chain uses TRBV19 and TRBJ1-1; tentatively, D is TRBD1 (5 bases). Per germline, CDR1 LNHDA and CDR2 SQIVND (reference sequence). With 5 bases removed from V and 11 bases from J, the gap between germline ends came to 21 bases. There are 14 residues in the CDR3. CDR3 sequence (DNA): TGTGCCAGTAGTGTCCTCCCAGGGCGGGCATGGGCTTTCTTT. Translated: CASSVLPGRAWAFF.

This chain uses TRBV19 with TRBJ1-1; the D is unclear. Germline loops: CDR1 LNHDA, CDR2 SQIVND (reference sequence). There are 13 residues in the CDR3. V lost 5 bases, J lost 1 base, and 8 bases lay in between. The CDR3 DNA reads as TGTGCCAGTAGTGCCATAGCGAACACTGAAGCTTTCTTT. Encoded protein: CASSAIANTEAFF.

This rearrangement joins TRBV19 to TRBJ2-5; D possibly corresponds to TRBD1 (6 bases). The germline V gene encodes CDR1 LNHDA and CDR2 SQIVND (reference sequence). This CDR3 region has 15 residues. The V and J ends lost 5 bases and 5 bases respectively, with 18 bases between them. DNA of the CDR3: TGTGCCAGTAGTTTAAGTACAGGGAATCTGGAGACCCAGTACTTC. This gives the protein CASSLSTGNLETQYF.

The chain combines TRBV30 with TRBJ2-7, with D possibly matching TRBD1 (7 bases). The CDR3 has 13 residues. Trimming cost V 6 bases and J 4 bases, with 16 bases left between them. Germline CDR1 is GTSNPN and CDR2 is SVGIG (reference sequence). This CDR3 is CACTRDRPYEQYF. The CDR3 DNA reads TGTGCCTGCACGCGGGACAGACCATACGAGCAGTACTTC.

The chain is built from TRBV5-5 and TRBJ2-7; D is ambiguous. The CDR3 totals 12 residues. V was trimmed by 1 base and J by 7 bases, leaving 9 bases between them. Germline V lookup: CDR1 SGHKS, CDR2 YYEKEE (reference sequence). CDR3 coding DNA: TGTGCCAGCAGCTTGCTAGTAGTGGAGCAGTACTTC. Protein sequence: CASSLLVVEQYF. Full variable domain (rest looked up from reference TRBV5-5 and TRBJ2-7): DAGVTQSPTHLIKTRGQQVTLRCSPISGHKSVSWYQQVLGQGPQFIFQYYEKEERGRGNFPDRFSARQFPNYSSELNVNALLLGDSALYLCASSLLVVEQYFGPGTRLTVT.

The gene calls are TRBV6-6 and TRBJ2-3; D assignment may be TRBD1 or TRBD2 (6 bases each). Trimming stripped 2 bases from V and 2 bases from J, with 11 bases between. Germline CDR1 is MNHNY and CDR2 is SVGAGI (reference sequence). The CDR3 is 15 amino acids. CDR3 residues: CASSYEGGFTDTQYF. Written as DNA, the CDR3 is TGTGCCAGCAGTTACGAGGGGGGATTCACAGATACGCAGTATTTT.